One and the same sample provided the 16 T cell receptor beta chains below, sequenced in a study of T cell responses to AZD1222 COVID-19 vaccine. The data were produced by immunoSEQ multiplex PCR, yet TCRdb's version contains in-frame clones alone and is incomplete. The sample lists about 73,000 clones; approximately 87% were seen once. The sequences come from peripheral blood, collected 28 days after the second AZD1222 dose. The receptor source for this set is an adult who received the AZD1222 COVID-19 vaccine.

For the CDR3, the DNA is TGCGCCAGCAGCCAAGGGGAACGAACCGGTGTGTATGGCTACACCTTC. Its translation: CASSQGERTGVYGYTF. The chain employs TRBV4-1 and TRBJ1-2; D remains ambiguous. V lost 1 base and J lost 5, with 17 bases in between. CDR1 is MGHRA and CDR2 is YSYEKL in the germline V gene. The CDR3 covers 16 residues.

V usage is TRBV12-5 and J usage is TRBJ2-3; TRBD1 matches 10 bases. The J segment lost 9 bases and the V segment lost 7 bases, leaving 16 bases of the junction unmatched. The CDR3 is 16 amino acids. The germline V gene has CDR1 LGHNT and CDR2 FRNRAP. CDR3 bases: TGTGCTAGTGTCAAAGCGAGGGGACAGGGGCTCAAGACGCAGTATTTT. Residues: CASVKARGQGLKTQYF.

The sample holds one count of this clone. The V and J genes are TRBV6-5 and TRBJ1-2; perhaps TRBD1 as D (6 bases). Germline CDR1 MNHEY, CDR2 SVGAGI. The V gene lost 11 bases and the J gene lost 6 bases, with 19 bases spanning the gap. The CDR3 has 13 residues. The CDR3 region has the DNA TGTGCCGGCACCCCGATAGGGGACAATGGCTACACCTTC. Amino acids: CAGTPIGDNGYTF.

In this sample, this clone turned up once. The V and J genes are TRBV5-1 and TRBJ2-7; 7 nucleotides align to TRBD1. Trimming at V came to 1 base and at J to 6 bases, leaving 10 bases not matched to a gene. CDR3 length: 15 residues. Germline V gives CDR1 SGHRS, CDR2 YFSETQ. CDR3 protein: CASSLRGTGVLEQYF. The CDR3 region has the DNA TGCGCCAGCAGCTTGAGGGGAACAGGGGTCCTCGAGCAGTACTTC.

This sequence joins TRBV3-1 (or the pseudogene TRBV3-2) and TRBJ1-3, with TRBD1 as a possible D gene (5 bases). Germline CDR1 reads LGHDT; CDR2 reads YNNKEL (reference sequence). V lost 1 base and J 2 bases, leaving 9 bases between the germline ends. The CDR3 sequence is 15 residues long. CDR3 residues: CASSQVAGTGNTIYF. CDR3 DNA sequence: TGTGCCAGCAGCCAAGTGGCAGGGACTGGAAACACCATATATTTT.

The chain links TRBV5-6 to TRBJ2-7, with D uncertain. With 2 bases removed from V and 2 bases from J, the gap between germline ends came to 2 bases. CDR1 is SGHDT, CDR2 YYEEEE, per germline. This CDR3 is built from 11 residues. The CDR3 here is CASSFTYEQYF. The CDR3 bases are TGTGCCAGCAGCTTTACCTACGAGCAGTACTTC.

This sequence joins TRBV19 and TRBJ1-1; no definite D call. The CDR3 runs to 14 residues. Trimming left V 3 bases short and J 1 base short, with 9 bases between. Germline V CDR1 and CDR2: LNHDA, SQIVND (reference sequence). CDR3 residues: CASSISRENTEAFF. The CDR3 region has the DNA TGTGCCAGTAGTATCTCCCGGGAGAACACTGAAGCTTTCTTT.

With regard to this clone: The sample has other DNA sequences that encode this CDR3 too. CDR3 in amino acids: CASSLRRGDTQYF. The CDR3, as DNA: TGTGCCAGCAGCTTAAGACGAGGAGATACGCAGTATTTT. The rearrangement uses TRBV7-3 and TRBJ2-3, with no clear D. The ends were cut back, 1 base at V and 5 bases at J, with 7 bases in the middle. Per germline, CDR1 SGHTA and CDR2 FQGTGA. CDR3 length: 13 residues.

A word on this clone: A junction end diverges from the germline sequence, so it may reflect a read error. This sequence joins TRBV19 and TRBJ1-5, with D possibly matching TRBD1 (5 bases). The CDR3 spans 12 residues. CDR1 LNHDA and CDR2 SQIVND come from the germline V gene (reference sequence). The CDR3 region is CASSRPRETVNF. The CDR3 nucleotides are TGTGCCAGTAGTAGGCCCAGGGAGACCGTGAATTTT.

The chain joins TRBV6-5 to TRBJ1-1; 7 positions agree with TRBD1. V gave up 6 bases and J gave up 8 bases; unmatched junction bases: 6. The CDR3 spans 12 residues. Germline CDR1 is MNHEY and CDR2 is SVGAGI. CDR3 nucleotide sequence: TGTGCCAGCAGCCTAGACAGGGTAGAAGCTTTCTTT. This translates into CASSLDRVEAFF.

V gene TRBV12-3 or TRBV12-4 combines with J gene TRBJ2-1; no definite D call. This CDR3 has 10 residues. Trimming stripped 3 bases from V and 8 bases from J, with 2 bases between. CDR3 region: CASSLYEQFF. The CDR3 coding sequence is TGTGCCAGCAGTTTGTATGAGCAGTTCTTC.

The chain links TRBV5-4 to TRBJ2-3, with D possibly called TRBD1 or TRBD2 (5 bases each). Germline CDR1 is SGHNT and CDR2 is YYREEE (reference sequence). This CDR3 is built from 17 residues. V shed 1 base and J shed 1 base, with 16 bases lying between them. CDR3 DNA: TGTGCCAGCAGCTTGTATGTGGGTGGGGGAGGCACAGATACGCAGTATTTT. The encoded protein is CASSLYVGGGGTDTQYF.

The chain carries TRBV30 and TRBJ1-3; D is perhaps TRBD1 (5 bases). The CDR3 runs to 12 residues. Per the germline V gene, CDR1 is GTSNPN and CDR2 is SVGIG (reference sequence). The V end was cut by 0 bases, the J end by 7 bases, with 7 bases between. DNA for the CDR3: TGTGCCTGGAGTGTGCGGGGGAACACCATATATTTT. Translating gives CAWSVRGNTIYF.

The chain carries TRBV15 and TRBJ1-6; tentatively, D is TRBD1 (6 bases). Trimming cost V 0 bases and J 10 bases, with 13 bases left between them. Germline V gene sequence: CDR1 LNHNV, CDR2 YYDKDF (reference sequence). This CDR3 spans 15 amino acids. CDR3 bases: TGTGCCACCAGCAGAGATCAGGGGCTTGGGTCACCCCTCCACTTT. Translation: CATSRDQGLGSPLHF.

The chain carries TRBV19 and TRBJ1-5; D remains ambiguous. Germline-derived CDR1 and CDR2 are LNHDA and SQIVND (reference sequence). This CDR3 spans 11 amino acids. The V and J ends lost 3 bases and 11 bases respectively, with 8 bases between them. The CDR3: CASSIGKTQHF. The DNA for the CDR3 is TGTGCCAGTAGTATTGGGAAGACCCAGCATTTT.

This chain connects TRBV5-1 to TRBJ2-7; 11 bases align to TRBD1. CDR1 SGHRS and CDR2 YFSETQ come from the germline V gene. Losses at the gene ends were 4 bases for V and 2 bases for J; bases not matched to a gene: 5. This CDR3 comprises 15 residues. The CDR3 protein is CASSPRTGGAYEQYF. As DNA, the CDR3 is TGCGCCAGCAGCCCGAGGACAGGGGGCGCCTACGAGCAGTACTTC.